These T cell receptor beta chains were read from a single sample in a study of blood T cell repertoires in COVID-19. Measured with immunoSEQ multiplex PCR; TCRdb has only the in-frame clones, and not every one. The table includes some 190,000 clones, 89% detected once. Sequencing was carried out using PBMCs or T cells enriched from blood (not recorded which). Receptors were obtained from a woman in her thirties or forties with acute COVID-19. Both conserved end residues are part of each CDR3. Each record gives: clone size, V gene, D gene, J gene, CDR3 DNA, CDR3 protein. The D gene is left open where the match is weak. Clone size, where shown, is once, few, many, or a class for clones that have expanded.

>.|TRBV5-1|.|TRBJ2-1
TGCGCCAGCAGCTTCAACGGGAGAGACAATGAGCAGTTCTTC
CASSFNGRDNEQFF
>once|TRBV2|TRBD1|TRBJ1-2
TGTGCCAGCAGTGCGGGACAGGGGGTAGTAGAGGGCTACACCTTC
CASSAGQGVVEGYTF
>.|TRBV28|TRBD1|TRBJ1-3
TGTGCCAGCAGCTGGGACAGATCCTCTGGAAACACCATATATTTT
CASSWDRSSGNTIYF
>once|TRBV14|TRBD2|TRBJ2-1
TGTGCCAGCAACCTACTAGCGGGAGGGATAGGCGAGCAGTTCTTC
CASNLLAGGIGEQFF
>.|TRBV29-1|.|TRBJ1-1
TGCAGCGTGTCGGAGGGATACACTGAAGCTTTCTTT
CSVSEGYTEAFF
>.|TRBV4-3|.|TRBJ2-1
TGCGCCAGCAGCCACCAACTCGACAATGAGCAGTTCTTC
CASSHQLDNEQFF
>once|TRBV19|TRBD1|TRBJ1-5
TGTGCCAGTAGTAGACAGGGGGGCCGGGGGCCCCAGCATTTT
CASSRQGGRGPQHF
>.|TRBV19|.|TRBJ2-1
TGTGCCAGTAGTATGGGGCTAGCGCCAAGCTCCTACAATGAGCAGTTCTTC
CASSMGLAPSSYNEQFF
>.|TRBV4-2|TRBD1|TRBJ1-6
TGTGCCAGCAGCCCCAGCGGAGCGGGACAGGGGTCCTATAATTCACCCCTCCACTTT
CASSPSGAGQGSYNSPLHF
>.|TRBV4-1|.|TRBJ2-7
TGCGCCAGCAGCCCCCCCCTCTCCTACGAGCAGTACTTC
CASSPPLSYEQYF
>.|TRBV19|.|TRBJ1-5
TGTGCCAGTAGCACCTGGGTGGGGGGACGGAGCAATCAGCCCCAGCATTTT
CASSTWVGGRSNQPQHF